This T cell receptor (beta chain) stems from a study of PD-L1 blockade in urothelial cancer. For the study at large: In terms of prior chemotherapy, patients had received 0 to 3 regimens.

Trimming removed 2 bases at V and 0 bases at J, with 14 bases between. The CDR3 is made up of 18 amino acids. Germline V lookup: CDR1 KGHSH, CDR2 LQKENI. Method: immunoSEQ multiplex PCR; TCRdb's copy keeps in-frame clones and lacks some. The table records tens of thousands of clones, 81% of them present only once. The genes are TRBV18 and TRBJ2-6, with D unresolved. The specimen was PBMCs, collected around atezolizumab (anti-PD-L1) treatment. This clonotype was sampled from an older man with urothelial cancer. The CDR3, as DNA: TGTGCCAGCTCACCAGCGAGCGTATCCAGCTCTGGGGCCAACGTCCTGACTTTC. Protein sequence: CASSPASVSSSGANVLTF. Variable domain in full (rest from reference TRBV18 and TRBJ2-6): NAGVMQNPRHLVRRRGQEARLRCSPMKGHSHVYWYRQLPEEGLKFMVYLQKENIIDESGMPKERFSAEFPKEGPSILRIQQVVRGDSAAYFCASSPASVSSSGANVLTFGAGSRLTVL.